These 5 T cell receptor beta chains were all obtained from the same sample, sequenced in a study of post-analysis software for immune sequencing data. Libraries were made from TCR beta cDNA, and they carried unique molecular identifiers. TCRdb independently ran MiXCR on the PCR reads; one entry per CDR3 protein. The repertoire has under 200,000 distinct CDR3 sequences, 30% to 45% of them found once; the top ten carry roughly 28%. The sequenced sample was blood, obtained after autologous hematopoietic stem cell transplantation. These receptors were collected from a girl between 10 and 17 years old with multiple sclerosis.

This clonotype was recorded only once. A much larger clone is a single base away; this may be a read error. The J gene is TRBJ1-5, the V gene TRBV27; 10 positions agree with TRBD1. Germline values: CDR1 MNHEY, CDR2 SMNVEV (reference sequence). V dropped 5 bases and J dropped 9; count of bases not matched to a gene: 10. The CDR3 length is 15 residues. CDR3 sequence reads: CASSPSGTGDRPQHF. The CDR3 bases are TGTGCCAGCAGTCCAAGCGGGACAGGGGATCGGCCCCAGCATTTT.

The table lists this clonotype with a few counts. This chain uses TRBV7-2 with TRBJ2-7, with D perhaps assigned TRBD1 or TRBD2 (5 bases each). V was pared by 4 bases and J by 0 bases, with 13 bases between. This CDR3 comprises 15 residues. Germline CDR1 SGHTA, CDR2 FQGNSA. The CDR3 DNA reads TGTGCCAGCAGCTCCTCCGGGACCCTCTCCTACGAGCAGTACTTC. Amino acid sequence: CASSSSGTLSYEQYF.

In this sample, this clonotype turned up a few times. J is TRBJ2-1 and V is TRBV7-9, with D tentatively TRBD1 (6 bases). The CDR3 extends over 15 amino acids. Germline loops: CDR1 SEHNR, CDR2 FQNEAQ (reference sequence). V lost 5 bases, J lost 2 bases, and 13 bases lay in between. CDR3 DNA sequence: TGTGCCAGCAGCCATCCTGAGGGGGCCTACAATGAGCAGTTCTTC. Translation gives CASSHPEGAYNEQFF.

This clonotype has more than one count but fewer than ten. This chain links TRBV6-5 with TRBJ2-5; D call uncertain. This CDR3 spans 15 amino acids. V shed 0 bases and J shed 5 bases, with 13 bases lying between them. In germline, CDR1 is MNHEY, CDR2 SVGAGI. Here the CDR3 reads CASSYSTGTVETQYF. CDR3 coding DNA: TGTGCCAGCAGTTACTCGACCGGAACAGTCGAGACCCAGTACTTC.

This clonotype was counted only a few times. This chain uses TRBV29-1 with TRBJ2-2; TRBD1 matches 8 bases. CDR3 size: 14 residues. V lost 6 bases to trimming and J lost 0 bases; unmatched junction nucleotides: 3. Germline-derived CDR1 and CDR2 are SQVTM and ANQGSEA. In DNA form, the CDR3 reads TGCAGCGTCGGACAGGGTTCGAACACCGGGGAGCTGTTTTTT. It is translated as CSVGQGSNTGELFF.